The 29 T cell receptor beta chains given below trace back to one sample, sequenced in a study of Graves' ophthalmopathy and Graves' hyperthyroidism. Using RNA transcripts, the TCR beta CDR3 regions were amplified. The first-round RT-PCR employed HTBI primers together with the Qiagen OneStep RT-PCR kit. A multiplex PCR was then performed as the second round. TCRdb re-derived calls from the multiplex PCR reads in MiXCR, one entry per CDR3 protein. The sample records a few hundred thousand distinct CDR3 sequences, 17% being singletons. The specimen sequenced was peripheral blood. The receptors were gathered from an adult woman with stable Graves' hyperthyroidism.

The chain employs TRBV6-2 or TRBV6-3 and TRBJ2-7; 8 bases line up with TRBD2. The CDR3 is 13 residues long. Germline CDR1 MNHEY, CDR2 SVGEGT. Germline trimming cut 6 bases from V and 0 bases from J; bases unmatched to any gene: 1. The CDR3 sequence: CASRLADSYEQYF. CDR3 coding DNA: TGTGCCAGCAGACTAGCGGACTCCTACGAGCAGTACTTC.

This clonotype was seen at least ten times. The rearrangement links TRBV29-1 to TRBJ2-2; TRBD2 matches 7 bases. Germline-derived CDR1 and CDR2 are SQVTM and ANQGSEA. This CDR3 region has 17 residues. The junction had 11 bases not matched to a gene; V was cut back by 4 bases and J by 0 bases. The DNA for the CDR3 is TGCAGCGTTGGGTTGGGGCTAGCGGCCTCGAACACCGGGGAGCTGTTTTTT. Translating gives CSVGLGLAASNTGELFF.

The genes are TRBV4-2 and TRBJ2-7; D possibly corresponds to TRBD2 (5 bases). V was trimmed by 5 bases and J by 7 bases, leaving 9 bases between them. The CDR3 has 11 amino acids. Germline V lookup: CDR1 LGHNA, CDR2 YNFKEQ. The CDR3 DNA reads TGTGCCAGCAGCTATCAGCGGGAGCAGTACTTC. Translating it yields CASSYQREQYF.

This clonotype was seen repeatedly, ten times or more. The rearrangement joins TRBV11-2 to TRBJ1-1; D is undetermined. The germline gives CDR1 SGHAT, CDR2 FQNNGV. The CDR3 has 14 residues. The V end lost 3 bases, the J end lost 0 bases, and 8 bases lay between the germline ends. The CDR3 nucleotides read TGTGCCAGCAGCTTTCATCACCTGAACACTGAAGCTTTCTTT. The encoded protein is CASSFHHLNTEAFF.

V gene TRBV12-3 or TRBV12-4 combines with J gene TRBJ1-5; D unclear. With 1 base removed from V and 2 bases from J, the gap between germline ends came to 12 bases. The CDR3 is 16 amino acids. In DNA form, the CDR3 reads TGTGCCAGCAGTTTAGACGGAATGGCTGGCAATCAGCCCCAGCATTTT. Residues: CASSLDGMAGNQPQHF.

This clonotype showed up many times. The J gene is TRBJ1-6, the V gene TRBV11-2; 7 bases map to TRBD1. Looked up from germline, CDR1 is SGHAT and CDR2 is FQNNGV. The CDR3 contains 15 residues. Trimming took 5 bases from V and 8 from J; bases not matched to a gene: 9. CDR3 residues: CASSPSDRDDSPLHF. For the CDR3, the DNA is TGTGCCAGCAGCCCCTCAGACAGGGATGATTCACCCCTCCACTTT.

This clonotype was seen ten or more times. This sequence joins TRBV13 and TRBJ2-7; 7 bases are shared with TRBD2. CDR1 PRHDT and CDR2 FYEKMQ come from the germline V gene (reference sequence). The CDR3 is 15 residues long. With 5 bases clipped from V and 2 bases from J, the junction kept 9 bases outside the gene matches. The CDR3 spells CASSLTASGPYEQYF. CDR3 DNA: TGTGCCAGCAGCCTTACGGCTAGCGGCCCCTACGAGCAGTACTTC.

At least ten counts were recorded for this clonotype. The chain has TRBV12-5 and TRBJ2-7; D might be TRBD1 (6 bases). The CDR3 totals 13 residues. V shed 2 bases and J shed 3 bases, with 8 bases lying between them. CDR1 is LGHNT and CDR2 is FRNRAP in the germline V gene. CDR3 amino acids: CASGLNRVYEQYF. As DNA, the CDR3 is TGTGCTAGTGGTTTGAACAGGGTCTACGAGCAGTACTTC.

In its sample, this clonotype was seen many times. The genes are TRBV6-4 and TRBJ1-1; maybe TRBD1 (6 bases). The CDR3 runs 19 residues. Looked up from germline, CDR1 is MRHNA and CDR2 is SNTAGT. Trimming took off 8 bases at V and 3 bases at J, with 31 bases between the two ends. The CDR3 DNA is TGTGCCAGCGGACTTGTGGGGGCAACGAGGGAAACTCGGGACACTGAAGCTTTCTTT. Translating gives CASGLVGATRETRDTEAFF.

This clonotype came up many times. This chain links TRBV12-3 or TRBV12-4 with TRBJ2-7; the D gene is possibly TRBD2 (6 bases). The V gene lost 1 base and the J gene lost 0 bases, with 13 bases spanning the gap. This CDR3 region has 16 residues. The CDR3 spells CASSLGGTPLSYEQYF. DNA of the CDR3: TGTGCCAGCAGTTTAGGAGGGACTCCCCTCTCCTACGAGCAGTACTTC.

The V call is TRBV6-1, the J call TRBJ1-1; D uncertain. Trimming stripped 7 bases from V and 1 base from J, with 7 bases between. The CDR3 sequence is 12 residues long. Germline CDR1 reads MNHNS; CDR2 reads SASEGT. CDR3 protein: CASTPRNTEAFF. For the CDR3, the DNA is TGTGCCAGCACCCCGAGGAACACTGAAGCTTTCTTT.

In this sample, this clonotype turned up many times. Mismatch with germline at one junction end may stem from a read error. This sequence joins TRBV28 and TRBJ2-7, with D possibly being TRBD1 (6 bases). CDR1 is MDHEN and CDR2 is SYDVKM in the germline V gene. The CDR3 covers 13 residues. In nucleotides, the CDR3 is TGCGCCAGCAGCATCGGGACATTCTACGAGCAGTACTTC. Translating gives CASSIGTFYEQYF.

This chain joins TRBV15 and TRBJ2-5; unclear D gene. The CDR3 extends over 14 amino acids. The V and J ends lost 4 bases and 0 bases respectively, with 9 bases between them. Germline V gives CDR1 LNHNV, CDR2 YYDKDF (reference sequence). CDR3 nucleotide sequence: TGTGCCACCAGCAAGTCAGAGTACCAAGAGACCCAGTACTTC. It encodes CATSKSEYQETQYF. The full variable domain, with the rest looked up from reference TRBV15 and TRBJ2-5, is DAMVIQNPRYQVTQFGKPVTLSCSQTLNHNVMYWYQQKSSQAPKLLFHYYDKDFNNEADTPDNFQSRRPNTSFCFLDIRSPGLGDTAMYLCATSKSEYQETQYFGPGTRLLVL.

Many counts were recorded for this clonotype. The V gene is TRBV30, the J gene TRBJ1-5, with D possibly being TRBD1 (5 bases). Germline V lookup: CDR1 GTSNPN, CDR2 SVGIG (reference sequence). Trimming shortened V by 3 bases and J by 5 bases, and 20 bases separated the two germline ends. The CDR3 spans 16 residues. The CDR3 spells CAWSAEGSGVHQPQHF. CDR3 DNA: TGTGCCTGGAGCGCAGAGGGGTCGGGGGTTCATCAGCCCCAGCATTTT. Variable domain in full (rest from reference TRBV30 and TRBJ1-5): SQTIHQWPATLVQPVGSPLSLECTVEGTSNPNLYWYRQAAGRGLQLLFYSVGIGQISSEVPQNLSASRPQDRQFILSSKKLLLSDSGFYLCAWSAEGSGVHQPQHFGDGTRLSIL.

The genes are TRBV12-3 or TRBV12-4 and TRBJ2-5; perhaps TRBD1 as D (5 bases). The CDR3 has 13 amino acids. V was clipped by 5 bases and J by 4 bases, with 11 bases between them. The CDR3 DNA reads as TGTGCCAGCAGTGACAGTTCCCGAGAGACCCAGTACTTC. Amino acid sequence: CASSDSSRETQYF.

This clonotype showed up just a few times. The J gene is TRBJ2-7, the V gene TRBV30; TRBD2 is a possible D gene (5 bases). The germline CDR1 and CDR2 sequences are GTSNPN and SVGIG (reference sequence). The V and J ends lost 0 bases and 3 bases respectively, with 15 bases between them. This CDR3 region has 15 residues. The CDR3 DNA sequence: TGTGCCTGGAGTGTAACCGGACTGACCGACTACGAGCAGTACTTC. Amino acid sequence: CAWSVTGLTDYEQYF. Supplemented by reference TRBV30 and TRBJ2-7, the full variable domain reads SQTIHQWPATLVQPVGSPLSLECTVEGTSNPNLYWYRQAAGRGLQLLFYSVGIGQISSEVPQNLSASRPQDRQFILSSKKLLLSDSGFYLCAWSVTGLTDYEQYFGPGTRLTVT.

This clonotype has a count of ten or more. The chain is built from TRBV6-1 and TRBJ1-3; D is unresolved. V lost 6 bases to trimming and J lost 3 bases, with 9 bases between them. Germline lookup yields CDR1 MNHNS and CDR2 SASEGT. The CDR3 spans 13 residues. Here the CDR3 reads CASRRVDGNTIYF. In DNA form, the CDR3 reads TGTGCCAGCAGACGGGTGGATGGAAACACCATATATTTT.

There are many counts of this clonotype. The chain has TRBV6-2 or TRBV6-3 and TRBJ2-5; TRBD2 matches 10 bases. V trimming: 8 bases; J trimming: 5 bases; junction bases outside the gene matches: 8. The CDR3 totals 14 residues. Germline CDR1 MNHEY, CDR2 SVGEGT. The DNA of the CDR3 is TGTGCCAGCTCTTTCGGACTAGCGGAGGAGACCCAGTACTTC. It specifies CASSFGLAEETQYF.

This clonotype was counted ten times or more. The V gene is TRBV11-2, the J gene TRBJ2-7, with TRBD1 as a possible D gene (6 bases). Germline assignment: CDR1 SGHAT and CDR2 FQNNGV. Trimming left V 0 bases short and J 3 bases short, with 12 bases between. The CDR3 runs to 15 residues. For the CDR3, the DNA is TGTGCCAGCAGCTTAGACCGGACAGTGATCTACGAGCAGTACTTC. Encoded protein: CASSLDRTVIYEQYF.

This clonotype was found many times. The genes are TRBV20-1 and TRBJ1-2, with D tentatively TRBD1 (6 bases). Germline V gene data show CDR1 as DFQATT and CDR2 as SNEGSKA (reference sequence). V was pared by 5 bases and J by 8 bases, with 18 bases between. This CDR3 spans 13 amino acids. In DNA form, the CDR3 reads TGCAGTGCTGAACAGGGAAGAGAGGACGGCTACACCTTC. Encoded protein: CSAEQGREDGYTF.

Many counts were recorded for this clonotype. The gene calls are TRBV6-1 and TRBJ2-2; 8 nucleotides line up with TRBD2. This CDR3 contains 15 residues. Unmatched junction bases numbered 7, after V lost 6 bases and J lost 4 bases. CDR1 is MNHNS, CDR2 SASEGT, per germline. The CDR3 DNA is TGTGCCAGCAGCCCCTACCGGGGGGGCACCGGGGAGCTGTTTTTT. It translates to CASSPYRGGTGELFF.

In its sample, this clonotype was seen many times. V and J are TRBV29-1 and TRBJ2-5; the match to TRBD2 covers 16 bases. Germline V gives CDR1 SQVTM, CDR2 ANQGSEA. The CDR3 is 15 residues long. The V and J ends lost 6 bases and 5 bases, in that order; junction bases with no gene match: 6. The CDR3 DNA reads as TGCAGCGTCGGGGGACTAGCGGGAGGGGGGGAGACCCAGTACTTC. Protein: CSVGGLAGGGETQYF.

CDR3 amino acids: CASSSYRGRTGANVLTF. The CDR3 DNA follows: TGTGCCAGCAGTTCCTACAGGGGGCGGACTGGGGCCAACGTCCTGACTTTC. The chain links TRBV28 to TRBJ2-6; 9 positions agree with TRBD1. This CDR3 has 17 amino acids. Germline assignment: CDR1 MDHEN and CDR2 SYDVKM. The V segment lost 4 bases and the J segment 2 bases; nucleotides outside the gene matches: 6.

The chain is built from TRBV12-3 or TRBV12-4 and TRBJ2-7; 12 nucleotides agree with TRBD2. The CDR3 loop spans 15 amino acids. Trimming cost V 4 bases and J 8 bases; bases outside gene matches: 9. CDR3 loop: CASSSRTSGMDKQYF. The CDR3 nucleotides are TGTGCCAGCAGTTCCAGGACTAGCGGGATGGACAAGCAGTACTTC.

This clonotype was counted at least ten times. The chain employs TRBV20-1 and TRBJ2-5, with a possible D match to TRBD1 (8 bases). Trimming removed 1 base from V and 1 base from J, with 16 bases in between. Germline V lookup: CDR1 DFQATT, CDR2 SNEGSKA (reference sequence). The length of the CDR3 is 16 residues. CDR3: CSARVDRGGFQETQYF. The CDR3 DNA is TGCAGTGCTAGAGTTGACAGGGGAGGGTTCCAAGAGACCCAGTACTTC.

The sample holds many counts of this clonotype. The genes are TRBV7-9 and TRBJ1-2; D gene uncertain. V lost 3 bases and J 2 bases, leaving 13 bases between the germline ends. Germline CDR1 SEHNR, CDR2 FQNEAQ (reference sequence). The CDR3 covers 15 residues. The DNA of the CDR3 is TGTGCCAGCAGCTTCGGCCTGTCGAAAAACTATGGCTACACCTTC. Its protein product is CASSFGLSKNYGYTF.

This clonotype was recorded many times. V and J are TRBV12-3 or TRBV12-4 and TRBJ1-5, with D unclear. The CDR3 spans 12 residues. Trimming pared 7 bases from V and 6 bases from J, leaving 10 bases between. CDR3 in amino acids: CASNLGGQPQHF. The CDR3 DNA is TGTGCCAGCAATTTGGGAGGTCAGCCCCAGCATTTT.

This clonotype was picked up many times. The V gene is TRBV10-3, the J gene TRBJ2-7; TRBD2 might be the D (7 bases). Looked up from germline, CDR1 is ENHRY and CDR2 is SYGVKD. This CDR3 spans 13 amino acids. V was cut by 7 bases and J by 2 bases, with 12 bases left in between. CDR3 in DNA: TGTGCCATCACTGCGGGGGCGGCCTACGAGCAGTACTTC. It translates to CAITAGAAYEQYF.

This clonotype has a count of ten or more. The V and J genes are TRBV11-3 and TRBJ1-1, with TRBD1 as a possible D gene (5 bases). Trimming took 4 bases from V and 4 from J, leaving 10 bases between them. The CDR3 has 13 amino acids. Germline V lookup: CDR1 SGHNT, CDR2 YENEEA. CDR3 region: CASSSDRVTEAFF. CDR3 sequence (DNA): TGTGCCAGCAGCTCCGACAGAGTCACTGAAGCTTTCTTT.